This T cell receptor beta chain came from a study of CD8 T cells in ankylosing spondylitis. Study-wide points: Disease-associated clones were CD8+ and fairly uncommon in peripheral blood. Clones linked to disease were reported to show significant enrichment in matched ankylosing spondylitis synovial fluid. Certain motif variants had earlier appeared in reactive arthritis synovial fluid and blood.

The germline gives CDR1 LNHDA, CDR2 SQIVND (reference sequence). Trimming stripped 1 base from V and 5 bases from J, with 16 bases between. This CDR3 contains 16 residues. Each TCR beta library was made by quantitative 5'-RACE that incorporated molecular barcodes. TCRdb reprocessed the 5' RACE reads via MiXCR and lists one record per CDR3 protein. This table has about 140,000 distinct CDR3 sequences, more than 7% appearing once. Concerning this clonotype: As yet, its antigen is unknown.

The sequence was collected from a male donor with ankylosing spondylitis. The V and J genes are TRBV19 and TRBJ2-3, with D possibly TRBD2 on 6 matching bases. The sequencing input was synovial fluid, either unsorted or a sorted T cell fraction (not recorded which). The CDR3 reads CASSIGTTRGLDTQYF. The CDR3 nucleotides are TGTGCCAGTAGTATAGGGACCACGCGGGGTTTAGATACGCAGTATTTT.